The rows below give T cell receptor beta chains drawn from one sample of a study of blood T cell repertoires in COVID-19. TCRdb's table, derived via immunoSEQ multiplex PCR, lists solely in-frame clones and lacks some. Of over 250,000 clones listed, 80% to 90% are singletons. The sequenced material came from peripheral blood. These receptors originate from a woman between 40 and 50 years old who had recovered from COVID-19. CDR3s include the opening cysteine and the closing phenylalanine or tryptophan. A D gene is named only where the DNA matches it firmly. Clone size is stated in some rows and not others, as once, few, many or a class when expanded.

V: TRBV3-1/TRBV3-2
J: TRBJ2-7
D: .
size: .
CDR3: CASSQALGREQYF
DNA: TGTGCCAGCAGCCAGGCATTGGGGCGCGAGCAGTACTTC

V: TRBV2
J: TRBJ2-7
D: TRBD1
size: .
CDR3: CASSGQGASGEQYF
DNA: TGTGCCAGCTCAGGGCAGGGGGCCTCTGGGGAGCAGTACTTC

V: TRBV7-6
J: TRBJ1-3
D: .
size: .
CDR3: CASSPRNVQGPGNTIYF
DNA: TGTGCCAGCAGCCCACGAAACGTCCAGGGCCCTGGAAACACCATATATTTT

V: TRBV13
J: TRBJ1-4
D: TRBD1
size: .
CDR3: CASSQRQGGGEKLFF
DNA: TGTGCCAGCAGCCAGCGACAGGGAGGAGGTGAAAAACTGTTTTTT

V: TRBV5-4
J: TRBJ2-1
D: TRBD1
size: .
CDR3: CASSLFDRAYNEQFF
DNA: TGTGCCAGCAGCCTCTTCGACAGGGCATACAATGAGCAGTTCTTC

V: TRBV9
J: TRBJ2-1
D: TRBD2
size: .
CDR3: CASSEGTSGGPYNEQFF
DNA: TGTGCCAGCAGCGAGGGGACTAGCGGGGGCCCCTACAATGAGCAGTTCTTC

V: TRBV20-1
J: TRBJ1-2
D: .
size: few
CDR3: CSAPGYGYTF
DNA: TGCAGTGCCCCGGGATATGGCTACACCTTC

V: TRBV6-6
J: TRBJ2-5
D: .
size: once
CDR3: CASSPWLTGEGRQETQYF
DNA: TGTGCCAGCAGTCCGTGGTTGACAGGGGAGGGTCGGCAAGAGACCCAGTACTTC

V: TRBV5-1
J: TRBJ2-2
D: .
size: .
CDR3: CASSRGQGIFTGELFF
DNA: TGCGCCAGCAGCCGTGGCCAGGGGATATTCACCGGGGAGCTGTTTTTT

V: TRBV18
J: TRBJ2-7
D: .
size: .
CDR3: CASSAAGYAYEQYF
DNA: TGTGCCAGCTCAGCCGCCGGGTATGCCTACGAGCAGTACTTC

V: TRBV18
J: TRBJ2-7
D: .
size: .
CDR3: CASSSPSMSAYEQYF
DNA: TGTGCCAGCTCCTCCCCGAGTATGTCCGCCTACGAGCAGTACTTC

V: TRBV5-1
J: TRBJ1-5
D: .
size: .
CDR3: CASSLAGDQPQHF
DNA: TGCGCCAGCAGCTTGGCCGGGGATCAGCCCCAGCATTTT

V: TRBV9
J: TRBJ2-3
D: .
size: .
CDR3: CASSAGPRGAGGDTQYF
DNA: TGTGCCAGCAGCGCGGGACCTCGCGGGGCCGGCGGAGATACGCAGTATTTT

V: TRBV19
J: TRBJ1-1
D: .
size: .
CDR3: CASSIPHRENTEAFF
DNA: TGTGCCAGTAGTATCCCCCACAGGGAGAACACTGAAGCTTTCTTT

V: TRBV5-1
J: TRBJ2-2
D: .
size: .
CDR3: CASSRDAGQTSSGELFF
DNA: TGCGCCAGCAGCCGCGATGCGGGACAGACGTCCTCCGGGGAGCTGTTTTTT

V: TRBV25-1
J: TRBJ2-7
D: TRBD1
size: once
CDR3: CASSTLDRVKGHEQYF
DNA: TGTGCCAGCAGTACTCTCGACAGGGTCAAGGGACACGAGCAGTACTTC

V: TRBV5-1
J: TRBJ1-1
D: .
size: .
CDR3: CASSLAGLTEAFF
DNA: TGCGCCAGCAGCCTCGCAGGGCTAACTGAAGCTTTCTTT

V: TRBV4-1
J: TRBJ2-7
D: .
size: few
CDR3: CASSQAGTPTYEQYF
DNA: TGCGCCAGCAGCCAAGCCGGGACACCTACCTACGAGCAGTACTTC

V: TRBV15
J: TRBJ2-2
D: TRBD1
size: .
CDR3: CATSRDHRGRVELFF
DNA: TGTGCCACCAGCAGAGATCACAGGGGGCGGGTGGAGCTGTTTTTT

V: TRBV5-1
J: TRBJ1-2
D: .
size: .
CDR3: CASSLGSGFYGYTF
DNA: TGCGCCAGCAGCTTGGGGTCCGGGTTTTATGGCTACACCTTC

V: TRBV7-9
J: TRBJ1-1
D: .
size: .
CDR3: CASSLSDKAAFF
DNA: TGTGCCAGCAGCTTATCTGACAAAGCAGCTTTCTTT

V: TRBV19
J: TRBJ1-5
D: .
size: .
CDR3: CASSIVGALDQPQHF
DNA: TGTGCCAGTAGTATAGTAGGGGCGTTAGATCAGCCCCAGCATTTT

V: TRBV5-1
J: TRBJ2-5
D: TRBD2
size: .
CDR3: CASSLVGTSGQETQYF
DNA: TGCGCCAGCAGCTTGGTGGGGACTAGCGGCCAAGAGACCCAGTACTTC

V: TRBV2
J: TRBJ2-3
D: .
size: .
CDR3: CASSGRIRLDTQYF
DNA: TGTGCCAGCAGTGGTCGTATCAGGTTAGATACGCAGTATTTT

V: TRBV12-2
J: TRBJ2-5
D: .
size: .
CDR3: CASRLCGGTQYF
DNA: TGTGCAAGTCGCTTATGCGGGGGGACCCAGTACTTC

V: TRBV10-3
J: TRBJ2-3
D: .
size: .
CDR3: CAISESEETTDTQYF
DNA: TGTGCCATCAGTGAGTCGGAGGAGACTACAGATACGCAGTATTTT

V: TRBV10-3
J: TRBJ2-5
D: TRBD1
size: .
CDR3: CAISGQPQPIQETQYF
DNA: TGTGCCATCTCGGGACAGCCCCAGCCTATCCAAGAGACCCAGTACTTC

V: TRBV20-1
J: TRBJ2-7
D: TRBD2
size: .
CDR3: CSASGLAGGATYEQYF
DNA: TGCAGTGCTAGTGGGCTAGCGGGGGGCGCGACCTACGAGCAGTACTTC

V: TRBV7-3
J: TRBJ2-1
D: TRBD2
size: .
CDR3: CASSRGLADYNEQFF
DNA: TGTGCCAGCAGCCGGGGACTAGCGGACTACAATGAGCAGTTCTTC

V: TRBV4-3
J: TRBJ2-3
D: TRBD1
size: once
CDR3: CASSQDLRQPGQGARDTQYF
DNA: TGCGCCAGCAGCCAAGATCTCCGCCAGCCGGGACAGGGGGCGCGAGATACGCAGTATTTT

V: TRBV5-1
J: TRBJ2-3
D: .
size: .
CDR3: CASSWTGGSTDTQYF
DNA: TGCGCCAGCAGCTGGACGGGGGGCAGCACAGATACGCAGTATTTT

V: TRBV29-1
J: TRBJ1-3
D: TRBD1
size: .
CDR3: CSVGTGARNTIYF
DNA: TGCAGCGTCGGGACAGGGGCTCGGAACACCATATATTTT

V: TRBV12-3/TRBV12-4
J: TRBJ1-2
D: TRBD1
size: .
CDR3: CASNTGGWGYTF
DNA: TGTGCCAGCAATACAGGGGGATGGGGCTACACCTTC

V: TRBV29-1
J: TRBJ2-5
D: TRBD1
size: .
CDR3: CSGSGGQETQYF
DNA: TGCAGCGGATCAGGGGGTCAAGAGACCCAGTACTTC

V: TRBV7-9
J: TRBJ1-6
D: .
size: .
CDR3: CASSLSSSYNSPLHF
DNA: TGTGCCAGCAGCTTATCTAGCTCCTATAATTCACCCCTCCACTTT

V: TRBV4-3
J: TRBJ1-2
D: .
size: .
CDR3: CASSQTPRSNNYGYTF
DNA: TGCGCCAGCAGCCAAACTCCGAGGAGCAATAACTATGGCTACACCTTC

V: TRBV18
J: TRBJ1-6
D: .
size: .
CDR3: CASSEFTGSSYNSPLHF
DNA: TGTGCCAGCTCAGAGTTTACAGGGAGCTCCTATAATTCACCCCTCCACTTT

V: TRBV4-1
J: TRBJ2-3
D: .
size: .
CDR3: CASSQAETDTQYF
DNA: TGCGCCAGCAGCCAAGCGGAGACAGATACGCAGTATTTT

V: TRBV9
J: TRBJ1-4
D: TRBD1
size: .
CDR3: CASSRDRGAEKLFF
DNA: TGTGCCAGCAGCCGGGACAGGGGTGCAGAAAAACTGTTTTTT

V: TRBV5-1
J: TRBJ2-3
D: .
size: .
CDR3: CASSLGGVTDTQYF
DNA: TGCGCCAGCAGCTTAGGGGGGGTGACAGATACGCAGTATTTT

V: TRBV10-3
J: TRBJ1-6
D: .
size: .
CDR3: CAITQGYNSPLHF
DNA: TGTGCCATCACCCAGGGGTATAATTCACCCCTCCACTTT

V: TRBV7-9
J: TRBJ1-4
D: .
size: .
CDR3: CASSLDRTATNEKLFF
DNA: TGTGCCAGCAGCTTAGACCGGACAGCAACTAATGAAAAACTGTTTTTT

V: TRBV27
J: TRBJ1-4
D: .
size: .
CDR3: CASRPYRPGEKLFF
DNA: TGTGCCAGCAGACCTTACCGGCCGGGTGAAAAACTGTTTTTT

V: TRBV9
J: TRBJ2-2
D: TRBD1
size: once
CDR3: CASSVTGGSLPGELFF
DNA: TGTGCCAGCAGCGTAACAGGGGGCTCTCTTCCCGGGGAGCTGTTTTTT

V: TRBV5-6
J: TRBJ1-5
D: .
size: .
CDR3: CASSLSPTGNQPQHF
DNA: TGTGCCAGCAGCTTGTCGCCTACAGGGAATCAGCCCCAGCATTTT

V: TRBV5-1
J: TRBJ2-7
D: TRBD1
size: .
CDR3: CASASTGGPREQYF
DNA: TGCGCCAGCGCCTCGACAGGGGGCCCCAGAGAACAGTACTTC

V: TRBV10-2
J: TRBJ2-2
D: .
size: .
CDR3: CASRSGNTGELFF
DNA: TGCGCCAGCAGGTCAGGGAACACCGGGGAGCTGTTTTTT

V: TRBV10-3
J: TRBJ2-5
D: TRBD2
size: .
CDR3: CAISARLAGEIRQETQYF
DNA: TGTGCCATCAGTGCGAGACTAGCGGGGGAGATCCGTCAAGAGACCCAGTACTTC

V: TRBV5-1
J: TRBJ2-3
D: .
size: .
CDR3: CASSAGLGPPDTQYF
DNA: TGCGCCAGCAGCGCGGGACTTGGCCCCCCAGATACGCAGTATTTT

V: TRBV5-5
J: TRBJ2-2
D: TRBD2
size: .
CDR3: CASSSRGLAGAWGTGELFF
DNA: TGTGCCAGCAGCTCCAGGGGACTAGCGGGGGCCTGGGGCACCGGGGAGCTGTTTTTT

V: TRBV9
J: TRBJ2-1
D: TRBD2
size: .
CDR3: CASSVSGGEGDEQFF
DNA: TGTGCCAGCAGCGTTAGCGGGGGGGAGGGCGATGAGCAGTTCTTC

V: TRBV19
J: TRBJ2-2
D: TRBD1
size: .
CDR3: CASSSRDRGTGELFF
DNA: TGTGCCAGTAGTTCACGGGACAGGGGAACCGGGGAGCTGTTTTTT

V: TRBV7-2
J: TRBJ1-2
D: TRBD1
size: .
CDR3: CASSRGQGGYGYTF
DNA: TGTGCCAGCAGCCGGGGACAGGGGGGCTATGGCTACACCTTC